Listed below are T cell receptor beta chains from one sample, sequenced in a study of shared clonotypes between healthy human individuals. Sequencing used immunoSEQ multiplex PCR; TCRdb keeps in-frame clones, though not all of them. The table lists approximately 2.5 million clones, 90% to 95% of them singletons. Sequenced sample: naive CD4+ T cells sorted from blood. These receptors were taken from a man aged 18 to 30 in good health. The CDR3 runs from the conserved cysteine through the conserved F or W. D genes are given only for firm matches. Not every row has a clone size; where given, it reads once, few, many or a size class.

cdr3_aa	cdr3_nt	cdr3_length	j_call	v_call	clone_size	d_call
CASSVVGLVVGEQFF	TGTGCCAGCAGCGTAGTAGGACTAGTTGTAGGTGAGCAGTTCTTC	15	TRBJ2-1	TRBV9	once	TRBD2
CASSLHRNTEAFF	TGTGCCAGCAGCTTACACAGGAACACTGAAGCTTTCTTT	13	TRBJ1-1	TRBV11-3	.	.
CASSVASSGSSYNEQFF	TGTGCCAGCAGCGTAGCGTCTAGCGGCAGCTCCTACAATGAGCAGTTCTTC	17	TRBJ2-1	TRBV9	once	TRBD2
CARSLAVGGPTETQYF	TGTGCCAGAAGCTTGGCTGTGGGGGGCCCAACAGAGACCCAGTACTTC	16	TRBJ2-5	TRBV5-3	.	.
CARSLWLTNQPQHF	TGTGCCAGAAGCTTGTGGCTGACCAATCAGCCCCAGCATTTT	14	TRBJ1-5	TRBV5-3	few	.
CASSIQERLPNPPTDTQYF	TGTGCCAGCAGCATCCAAGAACGGCTACCCAATCCCCCTACAGATACGCAGTATTTT	19	TRBJ2-3	TRBV21-1	once	.
CASSPRAGELFF	TGTGCCAGCAGCCCCCGAGCCGGGGAGCTGTTTTTT	12	TRBJ2-2	TRBV7-9	.	.
CASSLSSDSPLHF	TGTGCCAGCAGTTTGTCGAGCGATTCACCCCTCCACTTT	13	TRBJ1-6	TRBV28	.	.
CASSGRQGANTEAFF	TGTGCCAGCTCAGGTCGACAGGGGGCAAACACTGAAGCTTTCTTT	15	TRBJ1-1	TRBV18	.	TRBD1
CASSLGILSFLGYTF	TGTGCCAGCAGCTTAGGAATCCTGTCTTTTCTTGGCTACACCTTC	15	TRBJ1-2	TRBV7-2	.	.
CAWSPKGSNYGYTF	TGTGCCTGGTCCCCGAAGGGCTCTAACTATGGCTACACCTTC	14	TRBJ1-2	TRBV30	.	.
CASSLGSGGAETQYF	TGCGCCAGCAGCTTGGGAAGCGGGGGGGCGGAGACCCAGTACTTC	15	TRBJ2-5	TRBV5-1	.	TRBD2
CAISGGATDTQYF	TGTGCCATCAGTGGCGGGGCCACAGATACGCAGTATTTT	13	TRBJ2-3	TRBV10-3	.	.
CASSLRSGQAYYNEQFF	TGTGCCAGCAGCTTAAGGTCGGGACAGGCCTACTACAATGAGCAGTTCTTC	17	TRBJ2-1	TRBV7-3	once	TRBD1
CASSLGRSGARTGELFF	TGCGCCAGCAGCTTGGGTCGCTCCGGGGCGCGGACCGGGGAGCTGTTTTTT	17	TRBJ2-2	TRBV5-1	.	.
CASSLAWTYNEQFF	TGTGCCAGCAGCTTAGCGTGGACTTACAATGAGCAGTTCTTC	14	TRBJ2-1	TRBV7-2	once	.
CASSLSGSNGYTF	TGTGCCAGCAGCTTGTCAGGGTCGAATGGCTACACCTTC	13	TRBJ1-2	TRBV11-2	.	.
CASSPNPTVTYEQYF	TGTGCCAGCAGCCCCAATCCGACAGTTACCTACGAGCAGTACTTC	15	TRBJ2-7	TRBV7-3	.	.
CASSLGGAGGNQPQHF	TGTGCCAGCAGCTTGGGAGGGGCGGGAGGCAATCAGCCCCAGCATTTT	16	TRBJ1-5	TRBV5-6	.	.
CASRRTSTDTQYF	TGTGCCAGCAGGCGGACTAGCACAGATACGCAGTATTTT	13	TRBJ2-3	TRBV5-8	.	.